This T cell receptor beta chain was captured in a study of blood T cells in healthy people across ages. The sample holds a few counts of this clonotype. Its antigen is not identified. Germline V gene sequence: CDR1 LNHNV, CDR2 YYDKDF (reference sequence). The V end was cut by 4 bases, the J end by 0 bases, with 13 bases between. This CDR3 is built from 17 residues. Study conclusions and caveats: Diversity was higher, and naive CD4+ cells more numerous, in long-lived donors than in aged donors. Not knowing donor CMV status may have confounded expanded clonotype changes.

A sample-barcoded 5' primer and a J-beta primer mix were used in a second PCR of roughly 7 to 12 cycles. Tags on each cDNA molecule came from a template-switch adaptor with 12 random nucleotides. Via MiXCR, TCRdb re-called the 5' RACE reads, giving one row per CDR3 protein. Of roughly 800,000 distinct CDR3 sequences in the sample, over 45% were seen once. This sequence was found in a man aged 25 to 40 in good health. The chain uses TRBV15 and TRBJ2-6; D is perhaps TRBD1 (5 bases). What was sequenced was blood. The CDR3 sequence: CATSTKAGFSGANVLTF. Here the CDR3 DNA reads TGTGCCACCAGCACCAAGGCAGGGTTCTCTGGGGCCAACGTCCTGACTTTC.